This T cell receptor beta chain was obtained from a study of shared clonotypes between healthy human individuals. Regarding the study as a whole: Generation probabilities of non-shared clonotypes were lower (relative to those shared by all four donors). Rarefaction demonstrated incomplete sorted-subset sequencing despite large depth. Around 5% was the fraction of naive CD4 clonotypes found shared across several donors. A limitation of the genetic and exposure-history diversity represented arose from few donors.

About this clone itself: Its specificity is not known.

This table comes from immunoSEQ multiplex PCR, and its TCRdb copy is limited to in-frame clones, with some not included. The sample comprises more than 2 million clones, under 97% of which are singletons, and approximately 0.13% rests with the top ten. This CDR3 has 15 residues. Trimming left V 0 bases short and J 3 bases short, with 13 bases between. Germline assignment: CDR1 SGHRS and CDR2 YFSETQ. The source material was naive CD4+ T cells sorted from blood. The subset is: CD45RA+ positively selected. This clonotype was sampled from a man aged 18 to 35 in good health. V usage is TRBV5-1 and J usage is TRBJ2-7; D is undetermined. Here the CDR3 DNA reads TGCGCCAGCAGCTTGGCCTTAGGGCAGGACTACGAGCAGTACTTC. Translation: CASSLALGQDYEQYF. Drawing the rest from reference TRBV5-1 and TRBJ2-7, the complete variable domain is KAGVTQTPRYLIKTRGQQVTLSCSPISGHRSVSWYQQTPGQGLQFLFEYFSETQRNKGNFPGRFSGRQFSNSRSEMNVSTLELGDSALYLCASSLALGQDYEQYFGPGTRLTVT.